These T cell receptor beta chains were read from a single sample in a study of CD4 T cells in relation to SARS-CoV-2 and coronaviruses. Antigen specificity for these receptors is unknown. Sequencing used immunoSEQ multiplex PCR; TCRdb keeps in-frame clones, though not all of them. The sample lists tens of thousands of clones; 75% to 80% were seen once. What was sequenced was CD4+ T cells from PBMCs, cultured in vitro. These receptors all come from a human donor in good health. Each CDR3 is given without its conserved first and last residue. Some rows mark clone size as missing; the rest say once, few, many or name a class of expanded clone.

CDR3aa: ASSQPGTGFGNTIY; j_gene: TRBJ1-3; v_gene: TRBV18; abundance: once
CDR3aa: ASSSHGPYEQY; j_gene: TRBJ2-7; v_gene: TRBV12-3/TRBV12-4; abundance: few
CDR3aa: ASSSLTGGLDIQY; j_gene: TRBJ2-4; v_gene: TRBV7-8; abundance: -
CDR3aa: ASGQSTDTQY; j_gene: TRBJ2-3; v_gene: TRBV12-3/TRBV12-4; abundance: -
CDR3aa: ASSESRTGDEKLF; j_gene: TRBJ1-4; v_gene: TRBV10-1; abundance: few
CDR3aa: ASSLQPDTDTQY; j_gene: TRBJ2-3; v_gene: TRBV4-1; abundance: few
CDR3aa: ASSHSPTSGRAADTQY; j_gene: TRBJ2-3; v_gene: TRBV14; abundance: few
CDR3aa: ASSQDLRGTGELF; j_gene: TRBJ2-2; v_gene: TRBV4-3; abundance: -
CDR3aa: ASSSLRRGGLDTQY; j_gene: TRBJ2-3; v_gene: TRBV7-8; abundance: -
CDR3aa: ASSLVSGGSGDYGYT; j_gene: TRBJ1-2; v_gene: TRBV7-2; abundance: -
CDR3aa: ASSHLVNQETQY; j_gene: TRBJ2-5; v_gene: TRBV4-3; abundance: -
CDR3aa: ASSPPRDEKLF; j_gene: TRBJ1-4; v_gene: TRBV7-9; abundance: once
CDR3aa: ASSTGGSGGTDTQY; j_gene: TRBJ2-3; v_gene: TRBV11-3; abundance: -
CDR3aa: AWSVSVYEQY; j_gene: TRBJ2-7; v_gene: TRBV30; abundance: few
CDR3aa: ASRMGGYGYT; j_gene: TRBJ1-2; v_gene: TRBV3-1/TRBV3-2; abundance: -
CDR3aa: ASSQLRGEVGFRNEQF; j_gene: TRBJ2-1; v_gene: TRBV14; abundance: -
CDR3aa: ASSQGQGRDTQY; j_gene: TRBJ2-3; v_gene: TRBV3-1/TRBV3-2; abundance: -
CDR3aa: ARTTGFANTGELF; j_gene: TRBJ2-2; v_gene: TRBV19; abundance: -
CDR3aa: ATSRRRTGTTNEKLF; j_gene: TRBJ1-4; v_gene: TRBV15; abundance: few
CDR3aa: ASSYQQGQQEQY; j_gene: TRBJ2-7; v_gene: TRBV6-5; abundance: -
CDR3aa: ASSSRGPHEQY; j_gene: TRBJ2-7; v_gene: TRBV5-1; abundance: -
CDR3aa: ASSPEGAIQY; j_gene: TRBJ2-4; v_gene: TRBV5-1; abundance: -
CDR3aa: ASSLALTLYNEQF; j_gene: TRBJ2-1; v_gene: TRBV11-1; abundance: -
CDR3aa: ASSYPPGSTDTQY; j_gene: TRBJ2-3; v_gene: TRBV6-2/TRBV6-3; abundance: -
CDR3aa: ASSLGGGETQY; j_gene: TRBJ2-5; v_gene: TRBV11-2; abundance: -
CDR3aa: ASSYSRGVGQETQY; j_gene: TRBJ2-5; v_gene: TRBV6-5; abundance: once